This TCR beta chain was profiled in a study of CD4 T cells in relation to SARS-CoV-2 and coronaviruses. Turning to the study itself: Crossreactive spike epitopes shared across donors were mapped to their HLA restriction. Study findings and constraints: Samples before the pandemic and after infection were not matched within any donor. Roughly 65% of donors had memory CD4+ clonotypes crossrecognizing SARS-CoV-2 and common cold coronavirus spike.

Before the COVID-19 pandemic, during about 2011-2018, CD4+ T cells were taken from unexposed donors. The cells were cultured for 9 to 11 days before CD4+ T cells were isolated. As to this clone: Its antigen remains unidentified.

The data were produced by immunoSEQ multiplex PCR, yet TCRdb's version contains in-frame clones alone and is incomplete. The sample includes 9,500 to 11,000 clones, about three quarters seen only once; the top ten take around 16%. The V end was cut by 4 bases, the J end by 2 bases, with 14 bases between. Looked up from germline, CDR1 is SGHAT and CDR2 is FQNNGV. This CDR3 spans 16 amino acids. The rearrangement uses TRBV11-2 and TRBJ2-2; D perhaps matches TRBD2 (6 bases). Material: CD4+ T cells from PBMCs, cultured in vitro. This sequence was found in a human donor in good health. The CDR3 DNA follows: TGTGCCAGCAGCTCGCATGCGGGGATAAACACCGGGGAGCTGTTTTTT. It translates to CASSSHAGINTGELFF.